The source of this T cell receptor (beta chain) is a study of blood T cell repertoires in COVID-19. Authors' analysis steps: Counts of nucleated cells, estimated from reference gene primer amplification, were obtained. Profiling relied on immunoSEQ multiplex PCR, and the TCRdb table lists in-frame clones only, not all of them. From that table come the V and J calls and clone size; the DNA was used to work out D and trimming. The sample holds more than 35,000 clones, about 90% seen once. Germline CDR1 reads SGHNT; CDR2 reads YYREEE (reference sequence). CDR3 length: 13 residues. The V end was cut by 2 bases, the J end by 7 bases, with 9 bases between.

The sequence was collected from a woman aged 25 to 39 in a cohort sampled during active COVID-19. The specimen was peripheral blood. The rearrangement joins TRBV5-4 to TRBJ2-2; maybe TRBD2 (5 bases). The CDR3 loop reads CASSFKAVGELFF. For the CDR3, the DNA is TGTGCCAGCAGCTTTAAAGCGGTCGGGGAGCTGTTTTTT.